These 27 T cell receptor beta chains share one sample of origin, sequenced in a study of blood T cell repertoires in COVID-19. Profiling relied on immunoSEQ multiplex PCR, and the TCRdb table lists in-frame clones only, not all of them. The repertoire holds approximately 92,000 clones, with roughly 84% as singletons. The sequenced material came from peripheral blood. The receptor source for this set is a woman aged 60-70 years in a cohort sampled during active or convalescent COVID-19.

The chain recombines TRBV11-2 with TRBJ2-1; 8 bases line up with TRBD2. Germline V gene data show CDR1 as SGHAT and CDR2 as FQNNGV. The V segment lost 4 bases and the J segment 5 bases; nucleotides outside the gene matches: 10. The CDR3 is 16 residues long. The CDR3 sequence is CASSSTHREGHNEQFF. As DNA, the CDR3 is TGTGCCAGCAGCTCCACACATCGGGAGGGGCACAATGAGCAGTTCTTC.

The rearrangement joins TRBV6-1 to TRBJ2-5; D might be TRBD1 (5 bases). Germline V gives CDR1 MNHNS, CDR2 SASEGT. Trimming left V 5 bases short and J 2 bases short, with 12 bases between. The CDR3 contains 14 residues. The CDR3 DNA reads as TGTGCCAGCAGTTCGCGGACACCACAAGAGACCCAGTACTTC. This gives the protein CASSSRTPQETQYF.

This clone was counted at least ten times. The V and J genes are TRBV4-1 and TRBJ2-2, with TRBD2 matching 7 bases. CDR1 MGHRA and CDR2 YSYEKL come from the germline V gene. The ends lost 1 base at V and 7 bases at J; junction bases unmatched: 3. The length of the CDR3 is 14 residues. Written as DNA, the CDR3 is TGCGCCAGCAGCCAAGGGAGCGGGGTCGGGGAGCTGTTTTTT. Protein product: CASSQGSGVGELFF.

The CDR3 region has the DNA TGTGCCAGCAGCTTCCTAGCCAGTTACTCTGGGGCCAACGTCCTGACTTTC. Protein: CASSFLASYSGANVLTF. The chain is built from TRBV7-2 and TRBJ2-6, with TRBD2 as a possible D gene (5 bases). Trimming left V 3 bases short and J 0 bases short, with 12 bases between. The CDR3 extends over 17 amino acids. Per the germline V gene, CDR1 is SGHTA and CDR2 is FQGNSA.

The chain employs TRBV6-6 and TRBJ1-4; the D gene is possibly TRBD1 (6 bases). V was cut by 4 bases and J by 3 bases, with 15 bases left in between. Germline V CDR1 and CDR2: MNHNY, SVGAGI (reference sequence). There are 16 residues in the CDR3. The CDR3 loop is CASSSLTGRPNEKLFF. CDR3 DNA sequence: TGTGCCAGCAGTTCTCTAACAGGGCGGCCTAATGAAAAACTGTTTTTT.

This chain uses TRBV5-4 with TRBJ1-5; D is unclear. V lost 7 bases and J 1 base, leaving 6 bases between the germline ends. In germline, CDR1 is SGHNT, CDR2 YYREEE (reference sequence). This CDR3 has 12 residues. CDR3 nucleotide sequence: TGTGCCAGCCTAGACAGCAATCAGCCCCAGCATTTT. Translating gives CASLDSNQPQHF.

The V and J genes are TRBV19 and TRBJ2-2; a possible D gene is TRBD2 (6 bases). CDR3 length: 16 amino acids. CDR1 is LNHDA, CDR2 SQIVND, per germline (reference sequence). The V end was cut by 7 bases, the J end by 5 bases, with 20 bases between. As DNA, the CDR3 is TGTGCCAGTACCGCGGGGCCTCGGAGGGTGACCGGGGAGCTGTTTTTT. Residues: CASTAGPRRVTGELFF.

This clone has a single count. The rearrangement joins TRBV11-3 to TRBJ2-2; D might be TRBD2 (6 bases). This CDR3 spans 16 amino acids. Germline CDR1 reads SGHNT; CDR2 reads YENEEA. The V end lost 3 bases, the J end lost 4 bases, and 15 bases lay between the germline ends. The CDR3 DNA is TGTGCCAGCAGCTTCTTAGCGGAGGGTGGCACCGGGGAGCTGTTTTTT. The encoded protein is CASSFLAEGGTGELFF.

V gene TRBV5-1 combines with J gene TRBJ1-2, with D possibly being TRBD1 (5 bases). The CDR3 totals 14 residues. Germline assignment: CDR1 SGHRS and CDR2 YFSETQ. Deletions cut 2 bases from V and 8 bases from J, with 16 bases between. The CDR3 here is CASSFRGDGEGYTF. For the CDR3, the DNA is TGCGCCAGCAGCTTTCGGGGGGACGGCGAGGGCTACACCTTC.

The J gene is TRBJ1-2, the V gene TRBV6-5; D is ambiguous. The CDR3 runs to 11 residues. Germline V gene data show CDR1 as MNHEY and CDR2 as SVGAGI. Trimming pared 4 bases from V and 4 bases from J, leaving 4 bases between. The CDR3 bases are TGTGCCAGCAGTTCAGTCTATGGCTACACCTTC. Translated: CASSSVYGYTF.

This chain links TRBV4-1 with TRBJ2-3, with 7 bases fitting TRBD2. CDR1 and CDR2 (germline): MGHRA, YSYEKL. The length of the CDR3 is 14 residues. With V trimmed by 4 bases and J by 6 bases, 7 bases remained unmatched. CDR3 nucleotides: TGCGCCAGCAGCCTCGGACTAGTGACGGATACGCAGTATTTT. It encodes CASSLGLVTDTQYF.

The V call is TRBV18, the J call TRBJ2-5; no clear D gene. CDR1 KGHSH and CDR2 LQKENI come from the germline V gene. Trimming removed 3 bases from V and 1 base from J, with 6 bases in between. There are 13 residues in the CDR3. For the CDR3, the DNA is TGTGCCAGCTCACCCTACAGCCAAGAGACCCAGTACTTC. Protein sequence: CASSPYSQETQYF.

The V gene is TRBV28, the J gene TRBJ2-2, with TRBD2 identical over 10 bases. Germline CDR1 MDHEN, CDR2 SYDVKM. Trimming removed 8 bases from V and 6 bases from J; junction bases left unmatched: 6. The CDR3 loop spans 14 amino acids. The CDR3 DNA is TGTGCCAGCCTCCTCAGCGGGAGGGCCGGGGAGCTGTTTTTT. It is translated as CASLLSGRAGELFF.

The J gene is TRBJ1-6, the V gene TRBV9; TRBD1 agrees at 7 bases. Per the germline V gene, CDR1 is SGDLS and CDR2 is YYNGEE. CDR3 length: 14 residues. Trimming took 3 bases from V and 7 from J; bases not matched to a gene: 4. The CDR3 DNA reads TGTGCCAGCAGCGCCGACAGGGAGAATTCACCCCTCCACTTT. It is translated as CASSADRENSPLHF.

The chain joins TRBV20-1 to TRBJ2-4, with D possibly being TRBD1 (5 bases). Germline V gives CDR1 DFQATT, CDR2 SNEGSKA (reference sequence). With 6 bases removed from V and 5 bases from J, the gap between germline ends came to 8 bases. This CDR3 spans 11 amino acids. The CDR3 protein is CSAVTENIQYF. In DNA form, the CDR3 reads TGCAGTGCCGTGACAGAAAACATTCAGTACTTC.

The chain links TRBV19 to TRBJ1-3, with D hard to call. Germline V gene lookup returns CDR1 LNHDA and CDR2 SQIVND (reference sequence). There are 15 residues in the CDR3. The V gene lost 7 bases and the J gene lost 4 bases, with 17 bases spanning the gap. CDR3 loop: CASTKGFGGGNTIYF. The CDR3 nucleotides are TGTGCCAGTACAAAGGGCTTCGGAGGAGGAAACACCATATATTTT.

This clone was found once. The chain has TRBV2 and TRBJ1-5; D is possibly TRBD1 (5 bases). The CDR3 spans 13 residues. V lost 4 bases to trimming and J lost 7 bases, with 11 bases between them. Germline V CDR1 and CDR2: SNHLY, FYNNEI. This CDR3 reads CASSVDSSQPQHF. As DNA, the CDR3 is TGTGCCAGCAGTGTCGACAGTTCGCAGCCCCAGCATTTT.

The chain couples TRBV12-3 or TRBV12-4 to TRBJ2-2, with D perhaps matching TRBD2 (5 bases). V lost 5 bases to trimming and J lost 3 bases, with 7 bases between them. The CDR3 consists of 13 residues. CDR3 protein: CASSVLDTGELFF. The CDR3 region has the DNA TGTGCCAGCAGTGTACTAGACACCGGGGAGCTGTTTTTT.

This chain uses TRBV2 with TRBJ2-2; 9 bases line up with TRBD1. J was trimmed by 5 bases and V by 4 bases; bases with no gene match: 5. Germline loops: CDR1 SNHLY, CDR2 FYNNEI. The CDR3 has 15 residues. CDR3 loop: CASSALGQGTGELFF. The CDR3 bases are TGTGCCAGCAGTGCTTTGGGACAGGGTACCGGGGAGCTGTTTTTT.

The genes are TRBV6-5 and TRBJ1-2; 8 bases match TRBD1. V lost 8 bases and J lost 5; bases outside the gene matches: 13. Germline assignment: CDR1 MNHEY and CDR2 SVGAGI. The CDR3 is 15 amino acids. CDR3 DNA sequence: TGTGCCAGCGTTCTAACCGGACAGGGAGGGTATGGCTACACCTTC. As protein: CASVLTGQGGYGYTF.

The gene calls are TRBV10-3 and TRBJ1-6, with D possibly TRBD1 on 6 matching bases. This CDR3 region has 15 residues. Germline values: CDR1 ENHRY, CDR2 SYGVKD. V was clipped by 6 bases and J by 7 bases, with 16 bases between them. The CDR3 coding sequence is TGTGCCATCAGCGTCGGGGGGGCGGAGAATTCACCCCTCCACTTT. It yields the protein CAISVGGAENSPLHF.

The chain joins TRBV11-2 to TRBJ1-3, with a possible D match to TRBD1 (6 bases). The V and J ends lost 2 bases and 2 bases respectively, with 10 bases between them. The germline V gene encodes CDR1 SGHAT and CDR2 FQNNGV. The CDR3 contains 15 residues. This CDR3 reads CASSLTTGTGNTIYF. For the CDR3, the DNA is TGTGCCAGCAGCTTAACCACAGGGACTGGAAACACCATATATTTT.

This chain uses TRBV7-8 with TRBJ1-4; no clear D. The CDR3 is 15 residues long. Trimming left V 1 base short and J 6 bases short, with 12 bases between. From germline, CDR1 is SGHVS and CDR2 FQNEAQ. CDR3 in amino acids: CASSLVLGRDEKLFF. The CDR3 nucleotides are TGTGCCAGCAGCTTAGTATTGGGGAGGGATGAAAAACTGTTTTTT.

This chain uses TRBV5-3 with TRBJ2-1; D might be TRBD2 (6 bases). TRBV5-3 carries the ORF label, with uncertain function. V lost 4 bases to trimming and J lost 0 bases, with 11 bases between them. This CDR3 contains 15 residues. This CDR3 is CARSPIGSSYNEQFF. The CDR3 region has the DNA TGTGCCAGAAGCCCCATCGGGAGCTCCTACAATGAGCAGTTCTTC.

The CDR3 coding sequence is TGCGCCAGCAGCCAAGATCACCGAGCGGGGGGCCTTAACACCGGGGAGCTGTTTTTT. Protein sequence: CASSQDHRAGGLNTGELFF. V is TRBV4-1 and J is TRBJ2-2; 9 positions match TRBD2. Germline V lookup: CDR1 MGHRA, CDR2 YSYEKL. This CDR3 spans 19 amino acids. The trim removed 0 bases at V and 2 bases at J, leaving 10 bases unmatched.

The chain has TRBV5-1 and TRBJ2-6, with 7 bases matching TRBD2. V shed 0 bases and J 0 bases; nucleotides not matched to a gene: 3. This CDR3 has 17 residues. Germline CDR1 reads SGHRS; CDR2 reads YFSETQ. The CDR3 sequence: CASSLAPGGSGANVLTF. In DNA, the CDR3 is TGCGCCAGCAGCTTGGCCCCGGGAGGCTCTGGGGCCAACGTCCTGACTTTC.

The gene calls are TRBV11-2 and TRBJ2-7; TRBD2 matches at 7 bases. V dropped 0 bases and J dropped 0; count of bases not matched to a gene: 2. This CDR3 comprises 15 residues. Per germline, CDR1 SGHAT and CDR2 FQNNGV. The DNA for the CDR3 is TGTGCCAGCAGCTTAGAAGCGGGGATCTCCTACGAGCAGTACTTC. Its protein is CASSLEAGISYEQYF.